The sequence of this TCR beta chain was determined in a study of T cells after yellow fever vaccination. This clonotype was seen a few times. The antigen is unknown. General study points: Clones that expanded after primary vaccination mostly reappeared after the booster (roughly 96% CD4, about 91% CD8). Peaking on day 5 versus 15, the secondary response was faster but weaker.

Making TCR cDNA involved 5'RACE template switching, which added UMIs and a universal primer site. TCRdb reanalysed the 5' RACE reads using MiXCR and keeps one entry per CDR3 protein. Of fewer than 450,000 distinct CDR3 sequences listed, approximately 4.2% are singletons. The V end was cut by 0 bases, the J end by 4 bases, with 13 bases between. Looked up from germline, CDR1 is MNHNY and CDR2 is SVGAGI (reference sequence). The CDR3 totals 15 residues. The receptor's source is a man between 18 and 35 years old who received the YFV17D yellow fever vaccine. Sequenced material: PBMCs, taken 5 days after the yellow fever booster vaccination. This chain connects TRBV6-6 to TRBJ2-7; the D is unclear. As DNA, the CDR3 is TGTGCCAGCAGTTACTCGGTTCAAGTGGGTTACGAGCAGTACGTC. Protein product: CASSYSVQVGYEQYV.